Sequencing of this T cell receptor (beta chain) was carried out in a study of PD-1 blockade in mismatch repair-deficient tumors. Some clones are missing from TCRdb's copy, which holds only in-frame ones; the method was immunoSEQ multiplex PCR. This sample has approximately 130,000 clones; 86% occur once, and the top ten carry approximately 13%. Germline V CDR1 and CDR2: MGHDK, SYGVNS. CDR3 length equals 15 residues. The V end was cut by 2 bases, the J end by 2 bases, with 10 bases between. This TCR was recovered from an adult with mismatch repair-deficient cancer. Source: peripheral blood, taken 44 weeks after starting pembrolizumab. The rearrangement uses TRBV25-1 and TRBJ2-4; no clear D. CDR3 protein: CASSEGWAPKNIQYF. CDR3 nucleotides: TGTGCCAGCAGTGAAGGGTGGGCCCCCAAAAACATTCAGTACTTC.